The rows below give T cell receptor beta chains drawn from one sample of a study of cytomegalovirus exposure and HLA in healthy donors. Generated by immunoSEQ multiplex PCR, the TCRdb table keeps only in-frame clones and is missing some. The sample consists of about 190,000 clones, roughly 79% of them appearing once. The sample consisted of PBMCs. The receptor source for this set is a woman aged 18-29 years in good health and CMV-seronegative. Both conserved end residues are part of each CDR3. Each record gives: J gene, CDR3 length, D gene, V gene, clone size, CDR3 DNA, CDR3 protein. D genes are given only for firm matches. Not every row has a clone size; where given, it reads once, few, many or a size class.

>TRBJ2-2|15|TRBD1|TRBV18|NA
TGTGCCAGCTCCGGGGACAGCGCGAACACCGGGGAGCTGTTTTTT
CASSGDSANTGELFF
>TRBJ1-2|13|NA|TRBV28|NA
TGTGCCAGCAGTTTGAGGGTGAACTATGGCTACACCTTC
CASSLRVNYGYTF
>TRBJ1-2|13|NA|TRBV19|NA
TGTGCCAGTAGTGCACAGGGTGTAGGCGGCTACACCTTC
CASSAQGVGGYTF
>TRBJ1-5|15|NA|TRBV19|NA
TGTGCCAGTAGGTTACAGGAGAATAGCAATCAGCCCCAGCATTTT
CASRLQENSNQPQHF
>TRBJ1-1|15|NA|TRBV5-4|NA
TGTGCCAGCAGCCCCCCCGGGAACAGGGAGACTGAAGCTTTCTTT
CASSPPGNRETEAFF
>TRBJ2-2|15|TRBD2|TRBV10-3|NA
TGTGCCATCAGTGCTCGGGGGGGCCACACCGGGGAGCTGTTTTTT
CAISARGGHTGELFF
>TRBJ1-2|13|NA|TRBV7-2|NA
TGTGCCAGCAGCTTAGAGACAGTGACCGGCTACACCTTC
CASSLETVTGYTF
>TRBJ1-5|22|TRBD1|TRBV27|few
TGTGCCAGCAGTTTGGGTGGCCGGGACAGGTATTCTCCCCTGTATAGCAATCAGCCCCAGCATTTT
CASSLGGRDRYSPLYSNQPQHF
>TRBJ2-7|14|NA|TRBV14|NA
TGTGCCAGCAGCCAAGAGCCGCCGGGCTACGAGCAGTACTTC
CASSQEPPGYEQYF
>TRBJ1-1|15|NA|TRBV6-6|NA
TGTGCCAGCAGTCACACAGCGGGGGTAATAGCTGAAGCTTTCTTT
CASSHTAGVIAEAFF
>TRBJ2-1|14|NA|TRBV12-5|NA
TGTGCTAGTGGCCTTTCCCCGGGAGCGGATGAGCAGTTCTTC
CASGLSPGADEQFF
>TRBJ2-2|13|NA|TRBV7-3|NA
TGTGCCAGCAGCCCCTCCGTGACCGGGGAGCTGTTTTTT
CASSPSVTGELFF
>TRBJ2-4|16|TRBD2|TRBV6-6|NA
TGTGCCAGCAGTTACTCTAGCGGGGCCTCAAAAAACATTCAGTACTTC
CASSYSSGASKNIQYF
>TRBJ1-2|14|NA|TRBV5-1|once
TGCGCCAGCAGCCCCGCCCAGGGATACTATGGCTACACCTTC
CASSPAQGYYGYTF
>TRBJ1-6|14|NA|TRBV11-3|NA
TGTGCCAGCAGCCCCTCCTCCTATAATTCACCCCTCCACTTT
CASSPSSYNSPLHF
>TRBJ1-5|14|NA|TRBV5-5|NA
TGTGCCAGCAGCTTTGCCGGGTACAATCAGCCCCAGCATTTT
CASSFAGYNQPQHF
>TRBJ1-1|13|NA|TRBV9|NA
TGTGCCAGCAGCGGGGGGTCCCCTGGGGGGGCTTTCTTT
CASSGGSPGGAFF
>TRBJ2-7|13|TRBD1|TRBV19|NA
TGTGCCAGTAGTATGGACAGGGCCCACGAGCAGTACTTC
CASSMDRAHEQYF
>TRBJ1-2|17|TRBD1|TRBV11-2|NA
TGTGCCAGCAGCCTTTCAGGGGGCCCCCTTGAACTCTATGGCTACACCTTC
CASSLSGGPLELYGYTF
>TRBJ2-7|14|NA|TRBV11-2|NA
TGTGCCAGCAGCTTAGTGGCAGGAACCTACGAGCAGTACTTC
CASSLVAGTYEQYF
>TRBJ1-2|15|TRBD1|TRBV6-5|NA
TGTGCCAGCAGTGGTGGACAGGGACCTAACTATGGCTACACCTTC
CASSGGQGPNYGYTF
>TRBJ2-7|12|NA|TRBV29-1|NA
TGCAGCGCCCTTTATAACGTCTACGAGCAGTACTTC
CSALYNVYEQYF
>TRBJ1-6|15|NA|TRBV7-2|NA
TGTGCCAGCAGCTTAGCGCCAGGAGGTAACTCACCCCTCCACTTT
CASSLAPGGNSPLHF
>TRBJ1-2|13|TRBD1|TRBV7-9|NA
TGTGCCACTGAGAGGGGGCAGCCCTATGGCTACACCTTC
CATERGQPYGYTF
>TRBJ1-1|13|TRBD1|TRBV10-2|NA
TGCGCCAGCAGGGACAGGGCGAACACTGAAGCTTTCTTT
CASRDRANTEAFF
>TRBJ1-2|14|TRBD1|TRBV5-4|once
TGTGCCAGCAGCTTGGTCGGGACAGACTATGGCTACACCTTC
CASSLVGTDYGYTF
>TRBJ1-5|15|NA|TRBV4-1|NA
TGCGCCAGCAGCCAAGAAGGGGATTCAGGTCAGCCCCAGCATTTT
CASSQEGDSGQPQHF
>TRBJ2-7|17|TRBD1|TRBV4-1|NA
TGCGCCAGCAGCCTTTCATCCGGGACAGGGTTAACCTACGAGCAGTACTTC
CASSLSSGTGLTYEQYF
>TRBJ2-1|16|TRBD1|TRBV19|NA
TGTGCCAGTAGTGTCCGGGACAGGGGAGTTCGGGATGAGCAGTTCTTC
CASSVRDRGVRDEQFF
>TRBJ1-1|12|NA|TRBV5-6|NA
TGTGCCAGCAGCTCGGGGGAAACTGAAGCTTTCTTT
CASSSGETEAFF
>TRBJ1-2|14|TRBD1|TRBV18|NA
TGTGCCAGCTCACCACCGGGGGGACAGGGGGGCTACACCTTC
CASSPPGGQGGYTF
>TRBJ2-3|13|NA|TRBV19|NA
TGTGCCAGTACCTATGGACAGCCAGATACGCAGTATTTT
CASTYGQPDTQYF
>TRBJ2-7|16|TRBD2|TRBV4-2|NA
TGTGCCAGCAGCCAAGAAAGGCTAGCGGTGGCTAACGAGCAGTACTTC
CASSQERLAVANEQYF
>TRBJ2-3|14|TRBD2|TRBV5-1|few
TGCGCCAGCAGCTTGAATGGGGGGGGAGATACGCAGTATTTT
CASSLNGGGDTQYF
>TRBJ2-7|15|TRBD1|TRBV18|NA
TGTGCCAGCTCACAAGACAGGGCCCGCTCCTACGAGCAGTACTTC
CASSQDRARSYEQYF
>TRBJ2-7|15|TRBD1|TRBV6-1|NA
TGTGCCGCCTGCACTACGGGACAGGGGTCGGGCGAGCAGTACTTC
CAACTTGQGSGEQYF
>TRBJ2-1|14|NA|TRBV29-1|NA
TGCAGCGTCGGAGGTAGGACGGAGAACAATGAGCAGTTCTTC
CSVGGRTENNEQFF